This entry lists 21 T cell receptor beta chains sequenced from one sample in a study of T cells in women clearing cervical HPV infection. Method: immunoSEQ multiplex PCR; TCRdb's copy keeps in-frame clones and lacks some. The sample features 20,000 to 25,000 clones, with approximately 2.6% in its top ten. Sequencing input: blood buffy coat. The receptors were sampled from a woman between 18 and 70 years old with a cervical HPV16 infection that either progressed to CIN3+ or cleared (not recorded which).

Concerning this clone: The DNA ends 3 residues before the CDR3 does, and the rest of the CDR3 is filled in from the germline J gene. The chain links TRBV6-1 to TRBJ2-3; D call uncertain. CDR1 MNHNS and CDR2 SASEGT come from the germline V gene. This CDR3 region has 11 residues. CDR3 sequence reads: CASRGLGPQYF. Partial CDR3 DNA: TGTGCCAGCCGTGGCCTTGGGCCG.

Note on this clone: The read is 3 residues too short to cover the CDR3 end, so that end is filled in from the germline J gene. This chain connects TRBV19 to TRBJ2-3, with D maybe TRBD1 (5 bases). CDR1 LNHDA and CDR2 SQIVND come from the germline V gene (reference sequence). V lost 0 bases and J lost 6, with 7 bases in between. The CDR3 sequence is 13 residues long. The covered CDR3 bases are TGTGCCAGTAGTATAGACAGGGCTGATACG. Its protein is CASSIDRADT. The full CDR3 protein reads CASSIDRADTQYF.

As to this clone: With the read ending 3 residues before the CDR3 end, the germline J gene is used to fill in that end. The rearrangement joins TRBV10-3 to TRBJ2-2, with 7 bases aligning to TRBD1. The CDR3 runs to 14 residues. The germline V gene has CDR1 ENHRY and CDR2 SYGVKD. The ends lost 4 bases at V and 6 bases at J; junction bases unmatched: 5. The CDR3 bases that were read are TGTGCCATCAGTGGAACGACAGGGCCCGGGGAG. It encodes CAISGTTGPGE. The complete CDR3 sequence is CAISGTTGPGELFF.

A word on this clone: The CDR3 is cut off 3 residues early in the read; its end comes from the germline J gene. The rearrangement uses TRBV30 and TRBJ2-2; a possible D gene is TRBD1 (5 bases). Germline-derived CDR1 and CDR2 are GTSNPN and SVGIG (reference sequence). The CDR3 has 15 amino acids. The CDR3 DNA, read in part, is TGTGCCTGGAGTAAAGACAGACCTGGGGCCAACGTG. It translates to CAWSKDRPGANV. The full CDR3 reads CAWSKDRPGANVLFF.

Comments on this clone: The read is 3 residues too short to cover the CDR3 end, so that end is filled in from the germline J gene. The J gene is TRBJ2-1, the V gene TRBV5-1; TRBD1 matches at 8 bases. J lost 5 bases, V lost 2 bases, and 6 bases had no gene match. Germline CDR1 SGHRS, CDR2 YFSETQ. CDR3 length: 15 residues. CDR3 DNA (partial): TGCGCCAGCAGCTTTGGGGGACAGGTTGACAATGAG. Protein sequence: CASSFGGQVDNE. The full CDR3 sequence reads CASSFGGQVDNEQFF.

CDR3 DNA (partial): TGTGCCAGCAGCTGGGTGGACAGTTACTATGGC. Its translation is CASSWVDSYYG. The entire CDR3 reads CASSWVDSYYGYTF. The chain has TRBV5-5 and TRBJ1-2, with D perhaps matching TRBD1 (6 bases). The read halts 3 residues ahead of the CDR3 end, with the missing end drawn from the germline J gene. The CDR3 runs 14 residues. Trimming removed 3 bases at V and 3 bases at J, with 12 bases between. Germline V gene sequence: CDR1 SGHKS, CDR2 YYEKEE (reference sequence).

A remark on this clone: The read terminates 3 residues ahead of where the CDR3 ends, so the germline J gene completes it. The chain recombines TRBV28 with TRBJ2-3; 8 nucleotides align to TRBD2. This CDR3 is 14 amino acids long. The ends lost 6 bases at V and 2 bases at J; junction bases unmatched: 4. Germline loops: CDR1 MDHEN, CDR2 SYDVKM. CDR3 residues: CASSPGGVTDTQYF. The CDR3 bases that were read are TGTGCCAGCAGCCCCGGGGGGGTCACAGATACG.

As to this clone: The read terminates 3 residues ahead of where the CDR3 ends, so the germline J gene completes it. The rearrangement joins TRBV5-1 to TRBJ1-5; 11 bases are a match to TRBD1. With 5 bases clipped from V and 7 bases from J, the junction kept 5 bases outside the gene matches. Germline CDR1 and CDR2: SGHRS and YFSETQ. The CDR3 extends over 14 amino acids. Incomplete CDR3 DNA: TGCGCCAGCAGGGAGGGGACAGGGGGGCAGCCC. Encoded protein: CASREGTGGQP. The complete CDR3 sequence is CASREGTGGQPQHF.

Details on this clone: From the germline J gene comes the end of the CDR3, since the read stops 3 residues before it. The J gene is TRBJ1-2, the V gene TRBV13; 7 positions match TRBD1. V lost 1 base to trimming and J lost 3 bases; unmatched junction nucleotides: 14. Germline V lookup: CDR1 PRHDT, CDR2 FYEKMQ (reference sequence). This CDR3 has 18 residues. Partial CDR3 DNA: TGTGCCAGCAGCTTAGTAGGAGCGCTAGGGGACAGATACTATGGC. It codes for CASSLVGALGDRYYG. The full CDR3 reads CASSLVGALGDRYYGYTF.

Turning to this clone: The missing CDR3 end, 3 residues past where the read stops, is filled in from the germline J gene. This chain links TRBV30 with TRBJ2-3; D is unresolved. This CDR3 is 13 amino acids long. CDR1 is GTSNPN, CDR2 SVGIG, per germline (reference sequence). CDR3 DNA, as far as it was read: TGTGCCTGGAGTGTAAGCGTCAATCAGCCG. Protein product: CAWSVSVNQP. The entire CDR3 protein is CAWSVSVNQPQYF.

Concerning this clone itself: The CDR3 end falls 3 residues outside the read, so it is completed with the germline J gene. V is TRBV20-1 and J is TRBJ1-4; 7 bases match TRBD1. CDR1 and CDR2 from the germline V gene are DFQATT and SNEGSKA (reference sequence). This CDR3 has 13 residues. J gave up 6 bases and V 5 bases, and 6 bases lay outside the gene matches. The CDR3 spells CSAFRDSHEKLFF. The CDR3 bases that were read are TGCAGTGCTTTCCGGGACAGTCATGAAAAA.

As concerns this clone: The read terminates 3 residues before the CDR3 end, so the remaining end is supplied by the germline J gene. The chain has TRBV20-1 and TRBJ2-3, with 14 bases aligning to TRBD2. CDR3 size: 15 residues. The germline V gene encodes CDR1 DFQATT and CDR2 SNEGSKA (reference sequence). V trimming: 5 bases; J trimming: 2 bases; junction bases outside the gene matches: 3. CDR3 DNA, as far as it was read: TGCAGTGCTCGGACTAGCGGGGGGATCACAGATACG. The encoded protein is CSARTSGGITDT. The complete CDR3 reads CSARTSGGITDTQYF.

Of note for this clone: The read gets to within 3 residues of the CDR3 end, and the germline J gene fills in the rest. This chain uses TRBV20-1 with TRBJ2-4, with D unclear. CDR1 and CDR2 (germline): DFQATT, SNEGSKA (reference sequence). V gave up 4 bases and J gave up 1 base, with 14 bases separating them. The CDR3 covers 15 residues. Partial CDR3 DNA: TGCAGTGCTAAGGGCAGGTATGGGGCCAAAAACATT. Amino acid sequence: CSAKGRYGAKNI. From start to end, the CDR3 is CSAKGRYGAKNIQYF.

A remark on this clone: The read ends 3 residues early relative to the CDR3; the germline J gene fills the gap. V usage is TRBV20-1 and J usage is TRBJ1-2; 11 positions agree with TRBD1. There are 13 residues in the CDR3. The germline gives CDR1 DFQATT, CDR2 SNEGSKA (reference sequence). Losses at the gene ends were 6 bases for V and 2 bases for J; bases not matched to a gene: 2. CDR3 protein: CSARDRGNYGYTF. The covered CDR3 bases are TGCAGTGCCCGGGACAGGGGGAACTATGGC.

CDR3 protein: CASSIQQGPYNEQFF. The part of the CDR3 DNA that was read is TGTGCCAGTAGTATCCAACAGGGGCCCTACAATGAG. The chain couples TRBV19 to TRBJ2-1; 7 nucleotides agree with TRBD1. Sequencing ends 3 residues short of the CDR3 end; the germline J gene provides the rest. In germline, CDR1 is LNHDA, CDR2 SQIVND (reference sequence). V was clipped by 3 bases and J by 2 bases; unmatched bases: 4. This CDR3 is 15 amino acids long.

About this clone: With the read ending 3 residues before the CDR3 end, the germline J gene is used to fill in that end. J is TRBJ2-2 and V is TRBV18, with a possible D match to TRBD2 (7 bases). The CDR3 length is 15 residues. Germline CDR1 is KGHSH and CDR2 is LQKENI. Partial CDR3 DNA: TGTGCCAGCTCACCCTCCGAGGGGGGGCATGAAAAG. It is translated as CASSPSEGGHEK. The entire CDR3 reads CASSPSEGGHEKLFF.

Notes on this clone: The read is 3 residues too short to cover the CDR3 end, so that end is filled in from the germline J gene. V usage is TRBV5-1 and J usage is TRBJ2-3; D is perhaps TRBD2 (6 bases). The CDR3 spans 15 residues. Germline V gene lookup returns CDR1 SGHRS and CDR2 YFSETQ. The part of the CDR3 DNA that was read is TGCGCCAGCAGCTTGGCTCCAGGGACTGGTCAGCCG. It yields the protein CASSLAPGTGQP. From start to end, the CDR3 is CASSLAPGTGQPQYF.

As regards this clone: The read comes to an end 3 residues before the CDR3 does, leaving the germline J gene to fill in the end. The V gene is TRBV20-1, the J gene TRBJ2-2, with 7 nucleotides matching TRBD1. The CDR3 sequence is 14 residues long. V shed 5 bases, J shed 6 bases, and the junction held 9 bases outside the gene matches. Germline CDR1 reads DFQATT; CDR2 reads SNEGSKA (reference sequence). The CDR3: CSASSDRVPGELFF. The CDR3 bases that were read are TGCAGTGCTTCATCCGACAGGGTGCCCGGGGAG.

Turning to this clone: The read terminates 3 residues before the CDR3 end, so the remaining end is supplied by the germline J gene. Other DNA sequences within the sample encode an identical CDR3. This chain links TRBV7-9 with TRBJ1-3; tentative D call: TRBD1 (6 bases). CDR3 length equals 15 residues. The germline V gene encodes CDR1 SEHNR and CDR2 FQNEAQ (reference sequence). The V end was cut by 5 bases, the J end by 0 bases, with 11 bases between. The sequenced part of the CDR3 DNA is TGTGCCAGCAGCCCGAGGGGGGGCTCTGGAAACACC. Amino acid sequence: CASSPRGGSGNT. The CDR3, in full, reads CASSPRGGSGNTIYF. Based on the CDR3 plus reference TRBV7-9 and TRBJ1-3, the full variable domain is DTGVSQNPRHKITKRGQNVTFRCDPISEHNRLYWYRQTLGQGPEFLTYFQNEAQLEKSRLLSDRFSAERPKGSFSTLEIQRTEQGDSAMYLCASSPRGGSGNTIYFGEGSWLTVV.

A note on this clone: The read comes to an end 3 residues before the CDR3 does, leaving the germline J gene to fill in the end. This rearrangement joins TRBV7-9 to TRBJ1-2, with unresolved D. The CDR3 runs to 12 residues. Looked up from germline, CDR1 is SEHNR and CDR2 is FQNEAQ (reference sequence). The CDR3 loop reads CASSLSYHDYTF. The part of the CDR3 DNA that was read is TGTGCCAGCAGCTTATCCTACCACGAC.

Of note for this clone: The read terminates 3 residues ahead of where the CDR3 ends, so the germline J gene completes it. This chain joins TRBV10-3 and TRBJ2-3, with 9 bases that match TRBD2. The CDR3 has 14 amino acids. CDR1 ENHRY and CDR2 SYGVKD come from the germline V gene. V shed 6 bases and J 1 base; nucleotides not matched to a gene: 2. CDR3 bases read: TGTGCCATCAGCTCTAGCGGGGGCACAGATACG. Its protein product is CAISSSGGTDT. The CDR3 in its entirety is CAISSSGGTDTQYF.